The 19 T cell receptor beta chains below were found in one sample sequenced in a study of identical twins. TCRdb reprocessed the 5' RACE reads with MiXCR, giving one entry per CDR3 protein. The sample records roughly 1,500,000 distinct CDR3 sequences, about 31% being singletons. Material for sequencing was cord blood. The receptors were sampled from a newborn girl in good health.

J is TRBJ2-1 and V is TRBV5-1; D is perhaps TRBD1 or TRBD2 (7 bases each). The DNA end is a closer match to TRBJ2-7, so the J assignment may be wrong. Germline CDR1 is SGHRS and CDR2 is YFSETQ. The CDR3 is made up of 16 amino acids. DNA of the CDR3: TGCGCCAGCAGCCCCAGCGGGACAGTGTCCTACAATGAGCAGTACTTC. This codes for CASSPSGTVSYNEQYF.

The CDR3 DNA reads TGTGCCATCAGTGACAGAGGGGGTAGCTACACCTTC. This gives the protein CAISDRGGSYTF. The chain carries TRBV10-3 and TRBJ1-2; D is perhaps TRBD1 (6 bases). The CDR3 contains 12 residues. Germline-derived CDR1 and CDR2 are ENHRY and SYGVKD. Trimming left V 3 bases short and J 9 bases short, with 11 bases between.

The CDR3 loop is CASSQDGLFSGPTDTQYF. CDR3 nucleotides: TGTGCCAGCAGCCAAGATGGACTGTTCAGCGGACCCACAGATACGCAGTATTTT. The chain uses TRBV14 and TRBJ2-3; weak D call: TRBD2 (5 bases). Germline CDR1 reads SGHDN; CDR2 reads FVKESK. The V and J ends lost 0 bases and 2 bases respectively, with 18 bases between them. This CDR3 spans 18 amino acids.

This clonotype was recorded a few times. This chain connects TRBV12-3 or TRBV12-4 to TRBJ1-1; a possible D gene is TRBD1 (5 bases). The V end lost 5 bases, the J end lost 2 bases, and 12 bases lay between the germline ends. The CDR3 has 14 amino acids. CDR3 sequence reads: CASSPREVNTEAFF. The CDR3 region has the DNA TGTGCCAGCAGTCCCAGGGAAGTTAACACTGAAGCTTTCTTT.

This clonotype was counted many times. The chain recombines TRBV5-1 with TRBJ2-7; D is perhaps TRBD1 (6 bases). The CDR3 runs 14 residues. Germline V gives CDR1 SGHRS, CDR2 YFSETQ. V dropped 0 bases and J dropped 5 bases, with 12 bases sitting between them. The CDR3 is CASSLDRVLHEQYF. The CDR3 coding sequence is TGCGCCAGCAGCTTGGACAGGGTACTCCACGAGCAGTACTTC.

This clonotype has a handful of counts. This chain joins TRBV5-1 and TRBJ1-2, with TRBD1 matching 11 bases. The J segment lost 4 bases and the V segment lost 2 bases, leaving 7 bases of the junction unmatched. Per germline, CDR1 SGHRS and CDR2 YFSETQ. CDR3 length: 16 residues. In nucleotides, the CDR3 is TGCGCCAGCAGCTTAGGACAGGGGGCGCGGGGCTATGGCTACACCTTC. Translation gives CASSLGQGARGYGYTF.

This sequence joins TRBV5-6 and TRBJ1-5, with D unresolved. This CDR3 has 15 residues. Germline lookup yields CDR1 SGHDT and CDR2 YYEEEE. V was pared by 0 bases and J by 0 bases, with 7 bases between. DNA for the CDR3: TGTGCCAGCAGCTTGGCAAAATATAGCAATCAGCCCCAGCATTTT. Its protein product is CASSLAKYSNQPQHF.

A note on this clonotype: One junction end does not reproduce the germline sequence, and a read error may be involved. The V gene is TRBV5-1, the J gene TRBJ2-7; 10 nucleotides agree with TRBD2. The better agreement between TRBJ2-5 and the DNA end casts doubt on the J call. The CDR3 contains 17 residues. Germline values: CDR1 SGHRS, CDR2 YFSETQ. The CDR3 DNA sequence: TGCGCCGGCAGCTTGCAAGAGTCACTAGCGGGGAGAGAGACCCAGTACTTC. Amino acids: CAGSLQESLAGRETQYF.

The chain couples TRBV12-3 or TRBV12-4 to TRBJ2-1; 8 nucleotides agree with TRBD2. CDR3 length equals 15 residues. V lost 6 bases, J lost 8 bases, and 12 bases stayed unmatched. The CDR3 loop reads CASSPVPGLGDEQFF. The CDR3 DNA reads TGTGCCAGCAGCCCTGTCCCGGGACTAGGCGATGAGCAGTTCTTC.

The V and J genes are TRBV25-1 and TRBJ2-3, with unresolved D. Germline V gene sequence: CDR1 MGHDK, CDR2 SYGVNS. The CDR3 is made up of 15 amino acids. The V gene lost 4 bases and the J gene lost 4 bases, with 15 bases spanning the gap. The CDR3 DNA reads TGTGCCAGCAGTGGGCGGTCGGCAGGCGCAGATACGCAGTATTTT. It codes for CASSGRSAGADTQYF.

The V call is TRBV11-2, the J call TRBJ2-3; 7 nucleotides align to TRBD2. This CDR3 has 17 residues. Germline CDR1 and CDR2: SGHAT and FQNNGV. V shed 5 bases and J 5 bases; nucleotides not matched to a gene: 16. In DNA form, the CDR3 reads TGTGCCAGCAGCCGACTTACGATCTGGGGGGGAGAAGATACGCAGTATTTT. It is translated as CASSRLTIWGGEDTQYF.

V is TRBV6-1 and J is TRBJ1-2; maybe TRBD1 (6 bases). V was shortened by 2 bases and J by 4 bases, with 14 bases between the two germline ends. Germline V CDR1 and CDR2: MNHNS, SASEGT. CDR3 length: 15 amino acids. CDR3 in amino acids: CASSERVTGTYGYTF. The CDR3 nucleotides are TGTGCCAGCAGTGAAAGGGTGACAGGTACCTATGGCTACACCTTC.

In its sample, this clonotype was seen a few times. The rearrangement uses TRBV4-1 and TRBJ1-5, with 7 positions matching TRBD1. This CDR3 spans 18 amino acids. CDR1 is MGHRA and CDR2 is YSYEKL in the germline V gene. Unmatched junction bases numbered 16, after V lost 1 base and J lost 7 bases. The DNA of the CDR3 is TGCGCCAGCAGCCAAGCCTTCTGGCGGGACAGTGAGAGGCAGCCCCAGCATTTT. Translation gives CASSQAFWRDSERQPQHF.

In this sample, this clonotype turned up many times. The gene calls are TRBV12-3 or TRBV12-4 and TRBJ2-4; 9 bases match TRBD2. The CDR3 is made up of 21 amino acids. V trimming: 3 bases; J trimming: 6 bases; junction bases outside the gene matches: 24. CDR3 region: CASSLAGFERGERSSRNIQYF. The CDR3, as DNA: TGTGCCAGCAGTTTGGCTGGGTTCGAGCGGGGGGAACGCTCTTCAAGAAACATTCAGTACTTC.

Worth noting for this clonotype: A junction end diverges from the germline sequence, so it may reflect a read error. The chain uses TRBV3-1 and TRBJ1-2, with D unclear. The CDR3 runs to 12 residues. Germline lookup yields CDR1 LGHDT and CDR2 YNNKEL (reference sequence). The CDR3 spells CASSQDGRGYTF. DNA of the CDR3: TGCGCCAGCAGCCAAGATGGCAGGGGCTACACCTTC. Complete variable domain (other parts from reference TRBV3-1 and TRBJ1-2): DTAVSQTPKYLVTQMGNDKSIKCEQNLGHDTMYWYKQDSKKFLKIMFSYNNKELIINETVPNRFSPKSPDKAHLNLHINSLELGDSAVYFCASSQDGRGYTFGSGTRLTVV.

The chain joins TRBV4-2 to TRBJ1-2, with D perhaps matching TRBD1 (6 bases). Germline V gene lookup returns CDR1 LGHNA and CDR2 YNFKEQ. Trimming stripped 1 base from V and 4 bases from J, with 10 bases between. This CDR3 spans 14 amino acids. CDR3 nucleotide sequence: TGTGCCAGCAGCCAAGGGGGGACAATCTATGGCTACACCTTC. As protein: CASSQGGTIYGYTF.

The chain combines TRBV7-2 with TRBJ2-5; possibly TRBD2 for D (6 bases). Germline V gene data show CDR1 as SGHTA and CDR2 as FQGNSA. This CDR3 region has 14 residues. V was clipped by 0 bases and J by 1 base, with 6 bases between them. The CDR3 loop is CASSLATSQETQYF. CDR3 nucleotides: TGTGCCAGCAGCTTAGCGACTAGCCAAGAGACCCAGTACTTC.

The table lists this clonotype with a few counts. This chain joins TRBV25-1 and TRBJ2-1, with unresolved D. The CDR3 sequence is 12 residues long. The germline V gene encodes CDR1 MGHDK and CDR2 SYGVNS. Trimming took off 0 bases at V and 5 bases at J, with 2 bases between the two ends. The CDR3 reads CASSEYNNEQFF. CDR3 DNA sequence: TGTGCCAGCAGTGAATACAACAATGAGCAGTTCTTC.

The V and J genes are TRBV18 and TRBJ1-1; perhaps TRBD1 as D (6 bases). The germline V gene has CDR1 KGHSH and CDR2 LQKENI. The CDR3 is made up of 14 amino acids. Trimming removed 6 bases from V and 5 bases from J, with 16 bases in between. CDR3 in DNA: TGTGCCAGCTCGTGTGAGACAGGAGGGACTGAAGCTTTCTTT. Translation gives CASSCETGGTEAFF.